Listed below are T cell receptor beta chains from one sample, sequenced in a study of CD8 T cells in Susac syndrome. TCRdb re-analysed the immunoSEQ multiplex PCR reads in MiXCR, keeping a single row per CDR3 protein. The sample carries roughly 180,000 distinct CDR3 sequences, under 95% recorded once. Sequencing was done on a sample of CD4+ T cells from PBMCs. The receptors were sampled from a human donor with multiple sclerosis. Both conserved end residues are part of each CDR3. D genes are given only for firm matches. Only part of the rows carry a size: once, few, many, or a class if the clone is expanded.

j_gene: TRBJ2-5; v_gene: TRBV5-1; d_gene: .; abundance: .; CDR3aa: CASSPGAGETQYF; CDR3nt: TGCGCCAGCAGCCCCGGGGCGGGAGAGACCCAGTACTTC
j_gene: TRBJ2-3; v_gene: TRBV6-1; d_gene: .; abundance: .; CDR3aa: CASSIRALGPTDTQYF; CDR3nt: TGTGCCAGCAGCATCAGGGCCCTGGGGCCCACAGATACGCAGTATTTT
j_gene: TRBJ2-3; v_gene: TRBV19; d_gene: .; abundance: .; CDR3aa: CASSMAGIPDTQYF; CDR3nt: TGTGCCAGTAGTATGGCGGGGATCCCAGATACGCAGTATTTT
j_gene: TRBJ1-2; v_gene: TRBV20-1; d_gene: .; abundance: .; CDR3aa: CSASPDRNYGYTF; CDR3nt: TGCAGTGCTAGCCCCGACAGAAACTATGGCTACACCTTC
j_gene: TRBJ2-3; v_gene: TRBV29-1; d_gene: TRBD2; abundance: once; CDR3aa: CSVGLQSTDTQYF; CDR3nt: TGCAGCGTGGGACTACAGAGCACAGATACGCAGTATTTT
j_gene: TRBJ2-3; v_gene: TRBV7-8; d_gene: TRBD2; abundance: .; CDR3aa: CASSLVGGMGTDTQYF; CDR3nt: TGTGCCAGCAGCTTGGTGGGGGGGATGGGCACAGATACGCAGTATTTT
j_gene: TRBJ2-3; v_gene: TRBV6-5; d_gene: .; abundance: .; CDR3aa: CASSYERAGTDTQYF; CDR3nt: TGTGCCAGCAGTTACGAGCGGGCGGGCACAGATACGCAGTATTTT
j_gene: TRBJ2-2; v_gene: TRBV30; d_gene: TRBD2; abundance: .; CDR3aa: CAYRLAGFTGELFF; CDR3nt: TGTGCCTACCGACTAGCGGGATTCACCGGGGAGCTGTTTTTT
j_gene: TRBJ1-3; v_gene: TRBV5-1; d_gene: .; abundance: .; CDR3aa: CASSLAAGENTIYF; CDR3nt: TGCGCCAGCAGCTTGGCGGCAGGGGAAAACACCATATATTTT
j_gene: TRBJ2-7; v_gene: TRBV4-1; d_gene: .; abundance: .; CDR3aa: CASSQPGQAYEQYF; CDR3nt: TGCGCCAGCAGCCAACCGGGGCAGGCCTACGAGCAGTACTTC
j_gene: TRBJ2-2; v_gene: TRBV12-3/TRBV12-4; d_gene: .; abundance: .; CDR3aa: CASSFGHTGELFF; CDR3nt: TGTGCCAGCAGTTTCGGTCACACCGGGGAGCTGTTTTTT
j_gene: TRBJ1-5; v_gene: TRBV12-3/TRBV12-4; d_gene: TRBD1; abundance: .; CDR3aa: CASSSGQGNRPQHF; CDR3nt: TGTGCCAGCAGTTCCGGACAGGGCAATCGGCCCCAGCATTTT
j_gene: TRBJ1-1; v_gene: TRBV18; d_gene: .; abundance: .; CDR3aa: CASSPGMGRLGTEAFF; CDR3nt: TGTGCCAGCTCACCCGGGATGGGACGGCTGGGGACTGAAGCTTTCTTT
j_gene: TRBJ1-2; v_gene: TRBV7-2; d_gene: .; abundance: .; CDR3aa: CASSFIGGDGYTF; CDR3nt: TGTGCCAGCAGCTTTATCGGGGGGGATGGCTACACCTTC
j_gene: TRBJ2-1; v_gene: TRBV7-3; d_gene: TRBD2; abundance: .; CDR3aa: CASSPRAGAANEQFF; CDR3nt: TGTGCCAGCAGCCCCCGAGCGGGGGCCGCGAATGAGCAGTTCTTC
j_gene: TRBJ1-2; v_gene: TRBV19; d_gene: .; abundance: .; CDR3aa: CASRLDSSADGYTF; CDR3nt: TGTGCCAGTAGGCTGGACAGTTCCGCGGATGGCTACACCTTC
j_gene: TRBJ2-5; v_gene: TRBV6-6; d_gene: .; abundance: .; CDR3aa: CASSYPAGRETQYF; CDR3nt: TGTGCCAGCAGTTACCCCGCGGGGAGGGAGACCCAGTACTTC
j_gene: TRBJ1-2; v_gene: TRBV29-1; d_gene: .; abundance: .; CDR3aa: CSVEDGSYGYTF; CDR3nt: TGCAGCGTTGAAGACGGATCCTATGGCTACACCTTC
j_gene: TRBJ2-7; v_gene: TRBV12-2; d_gene: .; abundance: .; CDR3aa: CASHNLGEQYF; CDR3nt: TGTGCAAGTCACAATTTGGGGGAGCAGTACTTC
j_gene: TRBJ1-5; v_gene: TRBV10-2; d_gene: TRBD1; abundance: .; CDR3aa: CASSEQGARQPQHF; CDR3nt: TGCGCCAGCAGTGAACAGGGGGCGCGGCAGCCCCAGCATTTT
j_gene: TRBJ2-4; v_gene: TRBV20-1; d_gene: TRBD2; abundance: .; CDR3aa: CSAREMGLAGAGKNIQYF; CDR3nt: TGCAGTGCTAGAGAAATGGGACTAGCGGGGGCGGGTAAAAACATTCAGTACTTC
j_gene: TRBJ2-3; v_gene: TRBV20-1; d_gene: .; abundance: .; CDR3aa: CSATGTITDTQYF; CDR3nt: TGCAGTGCTACAGGGACGATCACAGATACGCAGTATTTT
j_gene: TRBJ1-5; v_gene: TRBV5-1; d_gene: .; abundance: .; CDR3aa: CASSWDGGFNQPQHF; CDR3nt: TGCGCCAGCAGTTGGGACGGTGGATTCAATCAGCCCCAGCATTTT